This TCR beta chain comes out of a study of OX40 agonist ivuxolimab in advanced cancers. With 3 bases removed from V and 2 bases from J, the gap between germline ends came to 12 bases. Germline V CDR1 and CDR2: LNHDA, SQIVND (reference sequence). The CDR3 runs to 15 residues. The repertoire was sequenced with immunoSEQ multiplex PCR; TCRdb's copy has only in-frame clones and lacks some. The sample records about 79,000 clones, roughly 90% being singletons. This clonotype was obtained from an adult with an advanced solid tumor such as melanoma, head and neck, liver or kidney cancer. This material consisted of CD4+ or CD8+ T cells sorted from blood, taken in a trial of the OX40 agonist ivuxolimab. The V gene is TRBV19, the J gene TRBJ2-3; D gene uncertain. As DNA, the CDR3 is TGTGCCAGTAGTATTTACCCATCCTCCACAGATACGCAGTATTTT. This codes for CASSIYPSSTDTQYF.